What follows are 7 T cell receptor beta chains derived from one specimen sequenced in a study of cytomegalovirus exposure and HLA in healthy donors. 13 Jbeta primers and 60 Vbeta primers were used for the PCR. Clones were read by immunoSEQ multiplex PCR, and TCRdb kept only the in-frame ones, dropping some. This table has 100,000 to 150,000 clones, roughly four fifths appearing once. The sequenced material came from PBMCs. The receptors were gathered from a boy aged 5-17 years in good health and CMV-seronegative.

This chain connects TRBV7-9 to TRBJ2-1; 8 nucleotides line up with TRBD1. There are 16 residues in the CDR3. CDR1 is SEHNR and CDR2 is FQNEAQ in the germline V gene (reference sequence). The V and J ends lost 4 bases and 2 bases, in that order; junction bases with no gene match: 7. The CDR3 DNA follows: TGTGCCAGCAGCTACCCGGACAGGGTCACCTACAATGAGCAGTTCTTC. Translating it yields CASSYPDRVTYNEQFF.

V usage is TRBV6-1 and J usage is TRBJ1-3; no firm D call. Germline V gives CDR1 MNHNS, CDR2 SASEGT. This CDR3 is built from 14 residues. V was pared by 6 bases and J by 4 bases, with 13 bases between. The CDR3 nucleotides read TGTGCCAGCAGGAATGGAGGATCCGGAAACACCATATATTTT. It translates to CASRNGGSGNTIYF.

The chain joins TRBV4-2 to TRBJ1-4; D might be TRBD1 (5 bases). This CDR3 region has 15 residues. Trimming took off 0 bases at V and 6 bases at J, with 11 bases between the two ends. Per germline, CDR1 LGHNA and CDR2 YNFKEQ. The CDR3 here is CASSQDGRGDEKLFF. The CDR3 region has the DNA TGTGCCAGCAGCCAAGATGGGAGGGGTGATGAAAAACTGTTTTTT.

The chain links TRBV7-2 to TRBJ2-1; 10 bases agree with TRBD2. The CDR3 has 14 residues. The J segment lost 7 bases and the V segment lost 5 bases, leaving 5 bases of the junction unmatched. CDR1 and CDR2 from the germline V gene are SGHTA and FQGNSA. Written as DNA, the CDR3 is TGTGCCAGCAGCCTGCAGCGGGAGGGGAATGAGCAGTTCTTC. Translated, it gives CASSLQREGNEQFF.

This clone was observed a few times. The CDR3 spells CASSPRLAVYNEQFF. The CDR3 region has the DNA TGTGCCAGTAGTCCCCGGCTAGCGGTATACAATGAGCAGTTCTTC. The chain joins TRBV19 to TRBJ2-1; the match to TRBD2 covers 7 bases. This CDR3 contains 15 residues. The V gene end was trimmed by 5 bases and the J gene end by 4 bases; junction bases not matched to a gene: 8. Germline V lookup: CDR1 LNHDA, CDR2 SQIVND (reference sequence).

The chain is built from TRBV7-2 and TRBJ1-3, with 7 positions matching TRBD1. Per the germline V gene, CDR1 is SGHTA and CDR2 is FQGNSA. The CDR3 spans 13 residues. With V trimmed by 5 bases and J by 11 bases, 9 bases remained unmatched. The CDR3 region is CASSIGTEEAIYF. In nucleotides, the CDR3 is TGTGCCAGCAGCATCGGGACAGAAGAGGCCATATATTTT.

V usage is TRBV13 and J usage is TRBJ2-7; 7 nucleotides line up with TRBD2. The CDR3 extends over 15 amino acids. V shed 5 bases, J shed 7 bases, and the junction held 14 bases outside the gene matches. Germline CDR1 reads PRHDT; CDR2 reads FYEKMQ (reference sequence). CDR3 protein: CASSPAGASGGEQYF. For the CDR3, the DNA is TGTGCCAGCAGCCCCGCCGGGGCTTCCGGGGGGGAGCAGTACTTC.